This T cell receptor beta chain was captured by sequencing in a study of blood T cells in healthy people across ages. Overall study findings and caveats: Across samples, TCR beta diversity tracked strongly with naive T cell percentage. Shifts in expanded clonotypes may have been confounded by donor CMV status, which was unknown. Higher diversity and more naive CD4+ cells were features of long-lived donors, compared to aged donors.

The CDR3 is made up of 17 amino acids. The V gene end was trimmed by 5 bases and the J gene end by 3 bases; junction bases not matched to a gene: 11. CDR1 and CDR2 from the germline V gene are SGHAT and FQNNGV. Together with a sample-barcoded 5' primer, a J-beta primer mix was included in a second PCR lasting roughly 6 to 12 cycles. Each cDNA molecule carried a tag from a template-switch adaptor that contained 12 random nucleotides. TCRdb analysed the 5' RACE reads with MiXCR anew, one entry per CDR3 protein. The sample carries about 1,500,000 distinct CDR3 sequences, approximately 28% recorded once. Concerning this clonotype: The target antigen is unknown.

Sequencing was done on a sample of blood. V is TRBV11-2 and J is TRBJ2-1; TRBD2 agrees at 9 bases. The sequence came from a woman aged 25 to 39 in good health. Here the CDR3 reads CASSPRVAGANYNEQFF. In DNA form, the CDR3 reads TGTGCCAGCAGCCCGAGAGTAGCGGGGGCGAACTACAATGAGCAGTTCTTC. Using reference TRBV11-2 and TRBJ2-1 for the parts outside the CDR3, the full variable domain is EAGVAQSPRYKIIEKRQSVAFWCNPISGHATLYWYQQILGQGPKLLIQFQNNGVVDDSQLPKDRFSAERLKGVDSTLKIQPAKLEDSAVYLCASSPRVAGANYNEQFFGPGTRLTVL.